Listed here are 23 T cell receptor beta chains from one sample, sequenced in a study of graft-versus-host responses after intestinal transplantation. Repertoires were generated with immunoSEQ multiplex PCR, while TCRdb's copy carries only in-frame clones and drops some. Of more than 10,000 clones listed, about a third are singletons. Sequences were derived from alloreactive CD4+ T cells from a mixed lymphocyte reaction culture, sampled before transplantation. Subset reported: CFSE-low proliferating T cells sorted from roughly six-day pre-transplant mixed lymphocyte reaction (GvH or HvG direction). The receptors derive from a human patient who was an organ donor for intestinal transplantation.

This clone was picked up a small number of times. The CDR3, as DNA: TGTGCCAGCAGCCCGATGGGGAGGGGTTACAATGAGCAGTTCTTC. Translation gives CASSPMGRGYNEQFF. The chain carries TRBV16 and TRBJ2-1, with 7 nucleotides matching TRBD2. There are 15 residues in the CDR3. Germline CDR1 is KGHSY and CDR2 is FQNENV. V was pared by 4 bases and J by 4 bases, with 7 bases of the junction left unmatched.

In this sample, this clone is medium-sized. The chain links TRBV6-5 to TRBJ1-5; D possibly corresponds to TRBD1 (6 bases). The V and J ends lost 10 bases and 2 bases respectively, with 15 bases between them. Looked up from germline, CDR1 is MNHEY and CDR2 is SVGAGI. This CDR3 has 14 residues. Here the CDR3 reads CAKTNRARNQPQHF. The CDR3 DNA sequence: TGTGCCAAAACTAACAGGGCCCGCAATCAGCCCCAGCATTTT.

This sequence joins TRBV5-1 and TRBJ2-3; a possible D gene is TRBD2 (6 bases). The CDR3 sequence is 15 residues long. Per the germline V gene, CDR1 is SGHRS and CDR2 is YFSETQ. V was clipped by 1 base and J by 0 bases, with 9 bases between them. In nucleotides, the CDR3 is TGCGCCAGCAGCTTGAGACTAGTGAGCACAGATACGCAGTATTTT. Protein product: CASSLRLVSTDTQYF.

The rearrangement uses TRBV11-2 and TRBJ1-2; a possible D gene is TRBD1 (5 bases). The length of the CDR3 is 14 residues. V was cut by 0 bases and J by 5 bases, with 10 bases left in between. CDR1 and CDR2 (germline): SGHAT, FQNNGV. The CDR3 region has the DNA TGTGCCAGCAGCTTAGAAAGACAGTCGTATGGCTACACCTTC. Encoded protein: CASSLERQSYGYTF.

The rearrangement uses TRBV7-6 and TRBJ1-1; D might be TRBD1 (6 bases). This CDR3 contains 15 residues. Trimming took 2 bases from V and 1 from J, leaving 11 bases between them. CDR1 is SGHVS and CDR2 is FNYEAQ in the germline V gene. CDR3 sequence: CASSLSGQPNTEAFF. CDR3 in DNA: TGTGCCAGCAGCTTAAGCGGACAGCCGAACACTGAAGCTTTCTTT.

The chain employs TRBV5-1 and TRBJ2-1; D may be TRBD2 (5 bases). CDR3 length: 13 residues. With 1 base removed from V and 4 bases from J, the gap between germline ends came to 6 bases. The germline V gene has CDR1 SGHRS and CDR2 YFSETQ. The chain's CDR3 is CASSLRGYNEQFF. As DNA, the CDR3 is TGCGCCAGCAGCTTGCGCGGGTACAATGAGCAGTTCTTC. The full variable domain, in which reference TRBV5-1 and TRBJ2-1 provide the parts outside the CDR3, is KAGVTQTPRYLIKTRGQQVTLSCSPISGHRSVSWYQQTPGQGLQFLFEYFSETQRNKGNFPGRFSGRQFSNSRSEMNVSTLELGDSALYLCASSLRGYNEQFFGPGTRLTVL.

The chain combines TRBV5-6 with TRBJ2-2, with 9 bases that match TRBD2. V shed 4 bases, J shed 6 bases, and the junction held 10 bases outside the gene matches. CDR3 length: 16 amino acids. The germline CDR1 and CDR2 sequences are SGHDT and YYEEEE. The CDR3 DNA reads as TGTGCCAGCAGCGGTTACGGCGGGGGGGCCGCCGGGGAGCTGTTTTTT. Translation: CASSGYGGGAAGELFF. The complete variable domain, with remaining parts taken from reference TRBV5-6 and TRBJ2-2, reads DAGVTQSPTHLIKTRGQQVTLRCSPKSGHDTVSWYQQALGQGPQFIFQYYEEEERQRGNFPDRFSGHQFPNYSSELNVNALLLGDSALYLCASSGYGGGAAGELFFGEGSRLTVL.

The rearrangement joins TRBV6-5 to TRBJ1-5, with 9 bases fitting TRBD1. Germline CDR1 and CDR2: MNHEY and SVGAGI. V dropped 5 bases and J dropped 6; count of bases not matched to a gene: 5. The CDR3 loop spans 14 amino acids. This CDR3 reads CASSRTGAGQPQHF. DNA of the CDR3: TGTGCCAGCAGTCGGACAGGGGCAGGTCAGCCCCAGCATTTT.

The chain combines TRBV19 with TRBJ1-4; D gene ambiguous. Germline loops: CDR1 LNHDA, CDR2 SQIVND (reference sequence). CDR3 length: 15 residues. The germline V and J ends were trimmed by 6 bases and 4 bases, with 15 bases remaining between them. In nucleotides, the CDR3 is TGTGCCAGTAGGCTTGGCGGACTGTTTAATGAAAAACTGTTTTTT. It yields the protein CASRLGGLFNEKLFF.

The rearrangement uses TRBV11-1 and TRBJ1-5; a weak D match, TRBD1 (5 bases). Deletions cut 0 bases from V and 6 bases from J, with 9 bases between. The CDR3 runs to 14 residues. Germline V gives CDR1 SGHAT, CDR2 FQDESV (reference sequence). The CDR3 sequence is CASSLAGGTQPQHF. CDR3 in DNA: TGTGCCAGCAGCTTAGCAGGAGGGACTCAGCCCCAGCATTTT.

CDR3 residues: CASSSTGTNTEAFF. The CDR3 DNA follows: TGTGCCAGCAGCTCCACAGGGACGAACACTGAAGCTTTCTTT. The chain combines TRBV5-4 with TRBJ1-1; a weak D match, TRBD1 (6 bases). Trimming stripped 3 bases from V and 1 base from J, with 10 bases between. CDR1 is SGHNT and CDR2 is YYREEE in the germline V gene (reference sequence). The CDR3 has 14 amino acids.

This rearrangement joins TRBV5-1 to TRBJ2-3; 10 bases align to TRBD1. The CDR3 has 21 residues. Trimming cost V 2 bases and J 4 bases; bases outside gene matches: 22. CDR1 and CDR2 from the germline V gene are SGHRS and YFSETQ. CDR3 DNA sequence: TGCGCCAGCAGCTTCCGGGGGTTAATTGGGACAGGGGTTATTATTTCAGATACGCAGTATTTT. It encodes CASSFRGLIGTGVIISDTQYF.

This CDR3 reads CASSLDLPGQPQHF. CDR3 coding DNA: TGTGCCAGCAGCTTAGATCTGCCGGGACAGCCCCAGCATTTT. This sequence joins TRBV11-2 and TRBJ1-5; no definite D call. Germline V lookup: CDR1 SGHAT, CDR2 FQNNGV. Trimming pared 0 bases from V and 7 bases from J, leaving 10 bases between. The CDR3 spans 14 residues.

By sample fraction, this clone is medium-sized (0.01 to 0.1%). The gene calls are TRBV4-3 and TRBJ2-1, with 8 bases matching TRBD2. Germline CDR1 and CDR2: LGHNA and YSLEER. Trimming took 4 bases from V and 2 from J; bases not matched to a gene: 10. The CDR3 length is 17 residues. The CDR3 nucleotides read TGCGCCAGCAGCCCCTTGAGGCTAGCGGGCACCTACAATGAGCAGTTCTTC. This gives the protein CASSPLRLAGTYNEQFF.

This clone was seen only a few times. The chain combines TRBV27 with TRBJ2-1; 7 nucleotides match TRBD1. The germline V gene encodes CDR1 MNHEY and CDR2 SMNVEV (reference sequence). Germline trimming cut 6 bases from V and 7 bases from J; bases unmatched to any gene: 12. The length of the CDR3 is 15 residues. CDR3 in amino acids: CASSTFRDRRNEQFF. As DNA, the CDR3 is TGTGCCAGCAGCACCTTTCGGGACAGACGAAATGAGCAGTTCTTC.

This sequence joins TRBV5-4 and TRBJ1-2, with TRBD1 as a possible D gene (6 bases). Germline CDR1 is SGHNT and CDR2 is YYREEE (reference sequence). The CDR3 is made up of 14 amino acids. With 1 base removed from V and 6 bases from J, the gap between germline ends came to 13 bases. The CDR3 region has the DNA TGTGCCAGCAGCTTGCAAGGGGGGGAAAATGGCTACACCTTC. Its translation: CASSLQGGENGYTF.

This chain connects TRBV7-2 to TRBJ2-4; 15 nucleotides agree with TRBD2. The CDR3 is 19 residues long. Germline V CDR1 and CDR2: SGHTA, FQGNSA. Trimming at V came to 5 bases and at J to 1 base, leaving 9 bases not matched to a gene. The DNA for the CDR3 is TGTGCCAGCAGCGTCCCCGGGACTAGCGGGGGGCGGGCCAAAAACATTCAGTACTTC. It yields the protein CASSVPGTSGGRAKNIQYF.

Here the CDR3 reads CASSGQSGGASNEQFF. Here the CDR3 DNA reads TGTGCCAGCAGCGGGCAGAGCGGGGGGGCCAGTAATGAGCAGTTCTTC. The genes are TRBV7-2 and TRBJ2-1; 10 bases align to TRBD2. Trimming removed 5 bases from V and 7 bases from J; junction bases left unmatched: 11. Germline CDR1 and CDR2: SGHTA and FQGNSA. The CDR3 has 16 residues.

This clone ranks as large. J is TRBJ1-1 and V is TRBV18; possible D gene TRBD1, 6 bases. Deletions cut 4 bases from V and 3 bases from J, with 9 bases between. Germline assignment: CDR1 KGHSH and CDR2 LQKENI. The CDR3 totals 13 residues. The CDR3 DNA reads TGTGCCAGCTCACTAGGGGGGGACACTGAAGCTTTCTTT. It translates to CASSLGGDTEAFF.

This clone is medium-sized. The chain links TRBV19 to TRBJ2-1; 7 nucleotides agree with TRBD1. V lost 5 bases, J lost 0 bases, and 4 bases stayed unmatched. Germline V gene sequence: CDR1 LNHDA, CDR2 SQIVND (reference sequence). The CDR3 covers 15 residues. CDR3 in amino acids: CASSPTGSSYNEQFF. In DNA form, the CDR3 reads TGTGCCAGTAGTCCGACAGGGAGCTCCTACAATGAGCAGTTCTTC.

The chain employs TRBV6-1 and TRBJ2-3, with 8 bases fitting TRBD2. With V trimmed by 4 bases and J by 2 bases, 8 bases remained unmatched. CDR1 and CDR2 from the germline V gene are MNHNS and SASEGT. The CDR3 contains 16 residues. CDR3 nucleotides: TGTGCCAGCAGTGCCCGGACTAGCACCCTCACAGATACGCAGTATTTT. Its protein is CASSARTSTLTDTQYF.

The rearrangement joins TRBV5-1 to TRBJ1-2; D uncertain. The CDR3 covers 14 residues. CDR1 is SGHRS, CDR2 YFSETQ, per germline. Trimming pared 3 bases from V and 0 bases from J, leaving 9 bases between. CDR3 sequence reads: CASSSAEANYGYTF. The CDR3 DNA reads as TGCGCCAGCAGCTCTGCGGAAGCTAACTATGGCTACACCTTC. The whole variable domain, remainder taken from reference TRBV5-1 and TRBJ1-2, is KAGVTQTPRYLIKTRGQQVTLSCSPISGHRSVSWYQQTPGQGLQFLFEYFSETQRNKGNFPGRFSGRQFSNSRSEMNVSTLELGDSALYLCASSSAEANYGYTFGSGTRLTVV.

The CDR3: CASSLDVAGRSEQFF. Here the CDR3 DNA reads TGTGCCAGCAGCTTAGATGTAGCAGGGAGGAGTGAGCAGTTCTTC. This rearrangement joins TRBV11-2 to TRBJ2-1, with D perhaps TRBD2 (6 bases). V was cut by 0 bases and J by 9 bases, with 15 bases left in between. This CDR3 is 15 amino acids long. Germline CDR1 reads SGHAT; CDR2 reads FQNNGV.